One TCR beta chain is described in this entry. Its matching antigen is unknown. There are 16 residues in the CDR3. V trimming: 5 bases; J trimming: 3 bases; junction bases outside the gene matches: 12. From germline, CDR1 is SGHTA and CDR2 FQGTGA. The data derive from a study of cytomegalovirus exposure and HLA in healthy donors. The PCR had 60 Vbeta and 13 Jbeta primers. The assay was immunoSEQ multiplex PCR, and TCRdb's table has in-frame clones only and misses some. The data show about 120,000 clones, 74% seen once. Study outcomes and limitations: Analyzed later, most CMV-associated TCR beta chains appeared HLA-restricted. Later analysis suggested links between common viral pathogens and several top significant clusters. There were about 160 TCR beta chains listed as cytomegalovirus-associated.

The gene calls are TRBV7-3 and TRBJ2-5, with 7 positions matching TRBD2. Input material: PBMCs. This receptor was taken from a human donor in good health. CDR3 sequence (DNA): TGTGCCAGCAGCGCCCCGGGGGGTTCCAGGGAAGAGACCCAGTACTTC. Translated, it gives CASSAPGGSREETQYF.